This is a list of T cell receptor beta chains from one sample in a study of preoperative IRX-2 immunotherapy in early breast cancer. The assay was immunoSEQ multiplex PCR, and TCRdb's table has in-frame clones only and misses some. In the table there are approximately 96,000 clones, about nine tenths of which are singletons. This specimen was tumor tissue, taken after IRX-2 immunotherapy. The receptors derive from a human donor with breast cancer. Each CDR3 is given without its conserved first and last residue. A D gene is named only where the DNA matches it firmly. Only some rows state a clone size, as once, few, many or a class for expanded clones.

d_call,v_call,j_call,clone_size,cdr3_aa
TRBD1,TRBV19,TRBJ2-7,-,ASSKVPTSPGTGYAYEQY
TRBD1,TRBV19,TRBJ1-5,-,ASSTPGTALNQPQH
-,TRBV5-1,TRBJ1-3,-,ASSFQPTGSGNTIY
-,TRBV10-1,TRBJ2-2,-,ASSGAREAGELF
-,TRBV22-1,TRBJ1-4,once,ASSPHRPTNEKLF
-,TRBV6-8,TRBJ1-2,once,ASSYSVRDYGYT
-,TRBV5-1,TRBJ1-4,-,ASSLGATNEKLF
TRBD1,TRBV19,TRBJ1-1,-,AIHTRGPTEAF
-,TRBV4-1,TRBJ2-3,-,ASRQVGTDTQY
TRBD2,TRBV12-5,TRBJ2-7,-,AIQREGLYEQY
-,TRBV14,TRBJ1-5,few,ASSMGLGQPQH
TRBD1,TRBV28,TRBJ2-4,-,ASSSTGGGDIQY
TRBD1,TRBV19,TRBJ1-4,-,ASSMGQTINEKLF
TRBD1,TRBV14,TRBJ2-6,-,ASSQDRGTYSGANVLT
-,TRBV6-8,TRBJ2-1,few,ASSYGVAPYNEQF
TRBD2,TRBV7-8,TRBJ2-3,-,ASSLRTSGTDTQY
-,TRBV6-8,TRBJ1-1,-,ASSYSGVKPEAF
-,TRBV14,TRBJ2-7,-,ASSQEAGELYEQY
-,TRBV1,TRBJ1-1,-,ASSRGTGFTEAF
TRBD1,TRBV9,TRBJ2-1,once,ASSEALGQGESDKQF
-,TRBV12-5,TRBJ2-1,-,ASKSWGRGSYNEQF
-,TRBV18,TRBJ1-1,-,ASSEGSGGNTEAF
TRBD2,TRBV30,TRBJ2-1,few,AWSGGGGINEQF
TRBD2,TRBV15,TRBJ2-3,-,ATSRDLASGYTDTQY
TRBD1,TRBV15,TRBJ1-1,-,ATSRTNQGDKGEAF
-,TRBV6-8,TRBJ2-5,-,ASSYMAGEETQY
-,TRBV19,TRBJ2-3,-,ASKRGGPNTDTQY
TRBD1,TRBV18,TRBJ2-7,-,ASSRDSGYEQY
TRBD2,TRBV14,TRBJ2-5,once,ASSNRTSAKETQY
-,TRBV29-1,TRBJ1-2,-,SVNSESKYGYT
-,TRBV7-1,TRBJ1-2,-,ASSLVSNRDSYGYT
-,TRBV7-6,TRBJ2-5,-,ASSLAGTGVETQY
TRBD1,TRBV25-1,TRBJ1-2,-,ASLGQGVYGYT
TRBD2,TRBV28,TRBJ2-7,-,ASGGGWDEQY
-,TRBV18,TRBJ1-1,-,ASSQDYTEAF
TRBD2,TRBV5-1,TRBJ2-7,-,ASSSSGISYEQY
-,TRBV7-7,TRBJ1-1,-,ASSPDRMNTEAF
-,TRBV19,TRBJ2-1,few,ASGGRDLRGIGNEQF
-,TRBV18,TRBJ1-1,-,VSSQDRNTEAF
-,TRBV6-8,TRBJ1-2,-,ASSYKGNYGYT
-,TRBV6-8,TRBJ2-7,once,ASSGPGHSYEQY
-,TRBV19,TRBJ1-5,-,ASSIFGTGQQPQH
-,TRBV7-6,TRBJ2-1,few,ASTYAGSSYNEQF
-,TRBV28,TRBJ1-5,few,ASSPPGLGQPQH
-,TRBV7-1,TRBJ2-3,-,ASSSSSWADTQY
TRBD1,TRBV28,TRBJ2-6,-,ASSLRTGSTSGANVLT
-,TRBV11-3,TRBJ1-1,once,ASSLLLRENTEAF
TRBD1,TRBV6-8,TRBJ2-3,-,ASSRNRGRSTDTQY
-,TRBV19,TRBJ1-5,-,ASRGTPNQPQH
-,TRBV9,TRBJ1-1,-,ASSLGSTEAF
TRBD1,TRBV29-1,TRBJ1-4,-,SVDPGTGYEKLF
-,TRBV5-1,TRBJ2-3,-,ASRFHTSTDTQY
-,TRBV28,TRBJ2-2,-,ASSGHRDTGELF
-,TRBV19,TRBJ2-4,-,ASSGQGLGKNIQY
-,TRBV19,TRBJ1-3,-,ASSMGTVSGNTIY
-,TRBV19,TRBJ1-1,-,ASLAAAPGDGAF
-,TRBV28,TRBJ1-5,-,ASRRRVNQPQH
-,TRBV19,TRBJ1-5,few,ASSGTWTEKPSNQPQH
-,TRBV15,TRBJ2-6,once,ATSRDRLGGLSSGANVLT
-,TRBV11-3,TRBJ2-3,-,ASSLSPAGVDTQY